The clone carrying this T cell receptor beta chain was seen a few times. Its antigen is unknown. The source of the sample is a study of T-cell memory formation after mild COVID-19. Findings and limits, study-wide: What remained unconfirmed was the SARS-CoV-2 specificity of second-wave clones peaking on day 37.

There are 12 residues in the CDR3. Germline V lookup: CDR1 SQVTM, CDR2 ANQGSEA. Trimming removed 8 bases at V and 4 bases at J, with 15 bases between. Constant-segment-primed 5'RACE gave TCR alpha and TCR beta cDNA libraries with sample barcodes and UMIs. TCRdb processed the 5' RACE reads anew with MiXCR; each CDR3 protein has one entry. The sample lists 190,000 or so distinct CDR3 sequences, roughly 30% seen once, with roughly an eighth in the top ten. V and J are TRBV29-1 and TRBJ2-7; the D call may be TRBD1 or TRBD2 (5 bases each). This TCR came from an adult woman who had mild COVID-19 (a few samples of this study predate the infection). Cell type and time point are not known. The sample comprised PBMCs or a T cell subset sorted from them (not recorded which). CDR3 region: CSCNWDGYEQYF. In DNA, the CDR3 is TGCAGCTGTAACTGGGACGGATACGAGCAGTACTTC.